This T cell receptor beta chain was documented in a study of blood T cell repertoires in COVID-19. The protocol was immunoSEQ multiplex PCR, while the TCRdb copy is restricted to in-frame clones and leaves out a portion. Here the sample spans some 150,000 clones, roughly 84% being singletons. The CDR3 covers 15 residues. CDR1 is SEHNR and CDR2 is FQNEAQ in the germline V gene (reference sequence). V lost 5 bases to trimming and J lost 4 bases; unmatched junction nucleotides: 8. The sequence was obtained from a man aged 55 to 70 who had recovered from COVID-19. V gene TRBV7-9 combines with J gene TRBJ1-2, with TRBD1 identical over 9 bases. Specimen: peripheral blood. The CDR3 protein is CASSARDRESYGYTF. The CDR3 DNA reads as TGTGCCAGCAGCGCACGGGACAGGGAGAGCTATGGCTACACCTTC.